One sample yielded the 13 T cell receptor beta chains listed below, sequenced in a study of T cells in Graves' hyperthyroidism and ophthalmopathy. What was amplified from RNA transcripts were TCR beta CDR3 regions. RT-PCR in the first round (using the HTBI primer set) targeted the TCR CDR3. TCRdb re-called the multiplex PCR reads through MiXCR, storing one row per CDR3 protein. Of approximately 610,000 distinct CDR3 sequences listed, around 17% are singletons. The sequenced material came from blood. The receptors were gathered from a woman aged 18-30 years with Graves' hyperthyroidism.

In this sample, this clonotype turned up once. This chain joins TRBV20-1 and TRBJ2-7; 8 positions agree with TRBD2. CDR1 DFQATT and CDR2 SNEGSKA come from the germline V gene (reference sequence). The CDR3 length is 17 residues. With V trimmed by 1 base and J by 6 bases, 17 bases remained unmatched. The CDR3 sequence is CSARGSGAGTRDSEQYF. CDR3 nucleotide sequence: TGCAGTGCTAGAGGTTCAGGGGCCGGGACTAGGGACTCCGAGCAGTACTTC.

In nucleotides, the CDR3 is TGTGCCAGCACTCCGTCCGGATGGACTGAAGCTTTCTTT. Protein: CASTPSGWTEAFF. This chain connects TRBV12-3 or TRBV12-4 to TRBJ1-1; D call uncertain. Trimming left V 7 bases short and J 5 bases short, with 14 bases between. This CDR3 is 13 amino acids long.

This clonotype was seen a few times. This chain links TRBV5-6 with TRBJ2-2; no definite D call. Deletions cut 0 bases from V and 5 bases from J, with 11 bases between. The germline V gene encodes CDR1 SGHDT and CDR2 YYEEEE. The CDR3 spans 15 residues. The CDR3 region has the DNA TGTGCCAGCAGCTTGGTTGGATTAAGGACCGGGGAGCTGTTTTTT. Residues: CASSLVGLRTGELFF.

This clonotype was seen a few times. V is TRBV6-1 and J is TRBJ1-4; tentatively, D is TRBD1 (6 bases). The CDR3 loop spans 15 amino acids. Trimming pared 5 bases from V and 3 bases from J, leaving 13 bases between. Germline assignment: CDR1 MNHNS and CDR2 SASEGT. The CDR3 sequence: CASSRPGEANEKLFF. In DNA, the CDR3 is TGTGCCAGCAGTCGCCCAGGGGAGGCTAATGAAAAACTGTTTTTT.

There are many counts of this clonotype. The V and J genes are TRBV7-2 and TRBJ2-1; D remains ambiguous. The CDR3 runs to 14 residues. Germline V gene lookup returns CDR1 SGHTA and CDR2 FQGNSA. V was pared by 0 bases and J by 3 bases, with 6 bases between. The CDR3 nucleotides read TGTGCCAGCAGCTTAGCGGCAAGCTACAATGAGCAGTTCTTC. This translates into CASSLAASYNEQFF.

In its sample, this clonotype was seen many times. The V call is TRBV2, the J call TRBJ2-1; 11 nucleotides align to TRBD2. The CDR3 spans 18 residues. The V gene's germline CDR1 is SNHLY and CDR2 FYNNEI. V dropped 7 bases and J dropped 0; count of bases not matched to a gene: 11. This CDR3 is CASTLTSGESPSYNEQFF. CDR3 coding DNA: TGTGCCAGCACGTTGACTAGCGGGGAATCCCCCTCCTACAATGAGCAGTTCTTC.

The V call is TRBV24-1, the J call TRBJ2-1; 9 bases map to TRBD1. After removal of 4 bases from V and 3 bases from J, the junction contained 12 bases not matched to a gene. The CDR3 totals 18 residues. The germline gives CDR1 KGHDR, CDR2 SFDVKD. The CDR3 nucleotides are TGTGCCACCAGTGAGAGAGATTTCGGGACAGGGAACTACAATGAGCAGTTCTTC. This gives the protein CATSERDFGTGNYNEQFF.

This clonotype has ten or more counts. CDR3 residues: CSASTSGRRDEQYF. The CDR3 nucleotides are TGCAGTGCTAGTACTAGCGGGAGACGGGACGAGCAGTACTTC. The chain couples TRBV20-1 to TRBJ2-7; 11 bases are a match to TRBD2. From germline, CDR1 is DFQATT and CDR2 SNEGSKA (reference sequence). The ends lost 3 bases at V and 5 bases at J; junction bases unmatched: 6. The CDR3 consists of 14 residues.

This clonotype was recorded many times. This chain joins TRBV20-1 and TRBJ2-7; D is perhaps TRBD2 (5 bases). V dropped 5 bases and J dropped 2 bases, with 13 bases sitting between them. CDR3 length equals 13 residues. Per germline, CDR1 DFQATT and CDR2 SNEGSKA (reference sequence). The CDR3 sequence: CSAPGLNTYEQYF. The CDR3 bases are TGCAGTGCTCCCGGACTCAATACCTACGAGCAGTACTTC.

The chain is built from TRBV11-2 and TRBJ2-7; maybe TRBD2 (5 bases). Germline V gene sequence: CDR1 SGHAT, CDR2 FQNNGV. The CDR3 length is 16 residues. V was shortened by 4 bases and J by 3 bases, with 19 bases between the two germline ends. CDR3 nucleotide sequence: TGTGCCAGCAGCTCTGACCCTTCCCAGCGGCACTACGAGCAGTACTTC. It specifies CASSSDPSQRHYEQYF.

This rearrangement joins TRBV19 to TRBJ1-1; TRBD1 matches 8 bases. The length of the CDR3 is 12 residues. J was trimmed by 6 bases and V by 6 bases; bases with no gene match: 3. Germline CDR1 is LNHDA and CDR2 is SQIVND (reference sequence). In nucleotides, the CDR3 is TGTGCCAGTAGCAGGGGGCCGCCTGAAGCTTTCTTT. The encoded protein is CASSRGPPEAFF.

Note on this clonotype: A read error may be the cause here, since a much bigger clone is one base away. This chain joins TRBV12-3 or TRBV12-4 and TRBJ2-1; 8 bases fit TRBD1. The CDR3 spans 17 residues. The J segment lost 5 bases and the V segment lost 10 bases, leaving 19 bases of the junction unmatched. CDR3 sequence: CANSPKAGTGNDNEQFF. The CDR3 bases are TGTGCCAACAGCCCCAAGGCCGGGACAGGAAACGACAATGAGCAGTTCTTC.

This clonotype has a handful of counts. V and J are TRBV30 and TRBJ2-6, with D uncertain. Germline V CDR1 and CDR2: GTSNPN, SVGIG (reference sequence). The CDR3 runs to 13 residues. Trimming stripped 8 bases from V and 0 bases from J, with 8 bases between. The CDR3 region has the DNA TGTGCCGTGGCCCCCTCTGGGGCCAACGTCCTGACTTTC. It yields the protein CAVAPSGANVLTF. The variable domain in full, with the rest retrieved from reference TRBV30 and TRBJ2-6, is SQTIHQWPATLVQPVGSPLSLECTVEGTSNPNLYWYRQAAGRGLQLLFYSVGIGQISSEVPQNLSASRPQDRQFILSSKKLLLSDSGFYLCAVAPSGANVLTFGAGSRLTVL.